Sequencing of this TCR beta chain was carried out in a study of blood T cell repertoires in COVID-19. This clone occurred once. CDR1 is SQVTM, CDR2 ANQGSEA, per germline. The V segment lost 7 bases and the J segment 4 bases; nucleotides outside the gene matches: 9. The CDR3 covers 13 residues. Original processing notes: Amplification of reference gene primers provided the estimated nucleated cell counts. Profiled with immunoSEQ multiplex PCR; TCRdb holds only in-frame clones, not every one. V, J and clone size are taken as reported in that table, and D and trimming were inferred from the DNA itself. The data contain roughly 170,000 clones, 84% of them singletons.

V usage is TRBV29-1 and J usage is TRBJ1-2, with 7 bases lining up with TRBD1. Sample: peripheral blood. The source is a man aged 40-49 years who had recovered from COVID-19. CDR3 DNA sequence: TGCAGCGCCTCAGGGGGTTCTGGCTATGGCTACACCTTC. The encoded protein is CSASGGSGYGYTF.